In its sample, the clone carrying this TCR beta chain was seen many times. The antigen remains undetermined. These data belong to a study of CD8 T cells in ankylosing spondylitis. Findings and limits, study-wide: Characteristic of ankylosing spondylitis blood, it appeared, was a TCR beta motif comprising about eight highly homologous variants. The clones that were linked to disease were reported to be significantly enriched in matched synovial fluid samples from ankylosing spondylitis patients.

TCRdb re-analysed the 5' RACE reads in MiXCR, keeping a single row per CDR3 protein. Of 450,000 to 550,000 distinct CDR3 sequences in the sample, approximately 5% were seen once. This TCR came from a male donor with ankylosing spondylitis. The specimen sequenced was blood, either unsorted or a sorted T cell fraction (not recorded which).

CDR3 sequence reads: CASSPPGQGEHTQYF. CDR3 bases: TGTGCCAGCTCACCACCGGGACAGGGAGAACATACGCAGTATTTT. The chain uses TRBV18 and TRBJ2-3; TRBD1 matches at 9 bases. The CDR3 covers 15 residues. CDR1 KGHSH and CDR2 LQKENI come from the germline V gene. V was clipped by 0 bases and J by 7 bases; unmatched bases: 5.